The source of this T cell receptor beta chain is a study of blood T cell repertoires in COVID-19. Background on the study: Sources were T cells, B-cell-depleted T cells, or PBMCs; the material itself was cDNA or gDNA.

The CDR3 contains 18 residues. Unmatched junction bases numbered 14, after V lost 3 bases and J lost 4 bases. Germline V lookup: CDR1 LNHDA, CDR2 SQIVND (reference sequence). This clone has only one observation. Assay: immunoSEQ multiplex PCR; the TCRdb copy retains only in-frame clones and omits some. The sample gives around 140,000 clones, approximately 85% of which show up once; approximately 1.8% is in the top ten. The sequenced material came from peripheral blood. V gene TRBV19 combines with J gene TRBJ2-3, with 9 nucleotides matching TRBD1. The TCR originated in a man aged 70 or older with acute or convalescent COVID-19. The CDR3, as DNA: TGTGCCAGTAGTATCTCATGGAGCCGGGACAGGGTGGCAGATACGCAGTATTTT. Amino acid sequence: CASSISWSRDRVADTQYF.